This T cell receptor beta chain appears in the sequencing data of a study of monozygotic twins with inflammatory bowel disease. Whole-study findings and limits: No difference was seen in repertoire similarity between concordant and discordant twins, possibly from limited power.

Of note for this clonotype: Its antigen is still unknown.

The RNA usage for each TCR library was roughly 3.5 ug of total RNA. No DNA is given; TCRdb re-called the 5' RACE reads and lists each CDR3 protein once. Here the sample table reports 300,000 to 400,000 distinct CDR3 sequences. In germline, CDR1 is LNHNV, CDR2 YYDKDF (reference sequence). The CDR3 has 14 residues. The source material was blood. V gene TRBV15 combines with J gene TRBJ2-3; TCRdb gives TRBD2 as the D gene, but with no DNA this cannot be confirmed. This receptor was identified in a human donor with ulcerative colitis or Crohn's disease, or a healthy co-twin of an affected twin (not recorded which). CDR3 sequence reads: CATSRRSGTDTQYF.